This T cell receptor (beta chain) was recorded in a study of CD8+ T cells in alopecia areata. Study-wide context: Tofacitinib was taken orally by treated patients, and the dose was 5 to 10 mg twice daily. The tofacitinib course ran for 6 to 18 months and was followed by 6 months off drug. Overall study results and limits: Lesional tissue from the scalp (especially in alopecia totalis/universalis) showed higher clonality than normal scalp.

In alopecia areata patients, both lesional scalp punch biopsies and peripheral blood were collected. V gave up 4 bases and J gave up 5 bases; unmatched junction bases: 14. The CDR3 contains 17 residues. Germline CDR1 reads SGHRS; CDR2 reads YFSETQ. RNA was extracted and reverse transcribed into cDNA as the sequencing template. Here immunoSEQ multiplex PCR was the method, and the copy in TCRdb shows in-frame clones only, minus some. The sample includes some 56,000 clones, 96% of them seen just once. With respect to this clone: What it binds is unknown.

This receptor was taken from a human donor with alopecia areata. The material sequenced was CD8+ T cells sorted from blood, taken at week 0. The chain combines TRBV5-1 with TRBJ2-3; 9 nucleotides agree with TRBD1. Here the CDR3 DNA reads TGCGCCAGCAGCGGTTACCGGGACAGGGTCACATTAGATACGCAGTATTTT. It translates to CASSGYRDRVTLDTQYF.